This T cell receptor beta chain is from a study of T cell responses to AZD1222 COVID-19 vaccine. The V and J ends lost 1 base and 5 bases respectively, with 14 bases between them. The CDR3 is made up of 15 amino acids. Germline V gene lookup returns CDR1 SEHNR and CDR2 FQNEAQ (reference sequence). Sequencing was performed with immunoSEQ multiplex PCR; in TCRdb, only in-frame clones are kept and a portion is missing. The repertoire holds tens of thousands of clones, with 80% as singletons. The source of this sequence is an adult who received the AZD1222 COVID-19 vaccine. Specimen: peripheral blood, collected 28 days after the second AZD1222 dose. V and J are TRBV7-9 and TRBJ1-1; D is unresolved. CDR3 nucleotide sequence: TGTGCCAGCAGCTTAGTTTCGGGGTTGGGGACTGAAGCTTTCTTT. Protein product: CASSLVSGLGTEAFF.